This T cell receptor (beta chain) was observed in a study of control samples from healthy donors and cancer patients. Data came from immunoSEQ multiplex PCR; TCRdb stores just in-frame clones and leaves some out. The repertoire holds tens of thousands of clones, 88% seen once, with approximately 15% in the top ten. The CDR3 extends over 15 amino acids. Trimming cost V 4 bases and J 7 bases, with 19 bases left between them. Germline V gene data show CDR1 as SGHDT and CDR2 as YYEEEE. The specimen was blood. The V call is TRBV5-6, the J call TRBJ2-3, with D unclear. The receptor was derived from a woman in her 70s in good health. The DNA of the CDR3 is TGTGCCAGCAGCATTCCACACTCGGCATCAAATACGCAGTATTTT. It specifies CASSIPHSASNTQYF.